This section outlines one T cell receptor beta chain sequence together with its context. The data are from a study of blood T cell repertoires in COVID-19. Study-level background: Samples taken during acute and convalescent COVID-19 were collected in the United States, Italy and Spain. The analysed material was cDNA or gDNA that came from T cells, B-cell-depleted T cells, or PBMCs.

Assay: immunoSEQ multiplex PCR; the TCRdb copy retains only in-frame clones and omits some. The sample carries over 100,000 clones, 85% recorded once. V lost 7 bases and J lost 2, with 11 bases in between. Germline V CDR1 and CDR2: LGHDT, YNNKEL (reference sequence). The CDR3 runs 14 residues. Material for sequencing was peripheral blood. The receptor was derived from a man aged 80 or over with acute or convalescent COVID-19. V usage is TRBV3-1 (or the pseudogene TRBV3-2) and J usage is TRBJ1-4; D unclear. The CDR3 nucleotides are TGTGCCAGCACCCGTGGGGAGACTAATGAAAAACTGTTTTTT. Translating gives CASTRGETNEKLFF.